These 18 T cell receptor beta chains were all obtained from the same sample, sequenced in a study of T cell repertoires in cytomegalovirus infection. No antigen has been assigned to these receptors. One entry per CDR3 protein, called by TCRdb with MiXCR from the reads. Of around 540,000 distinct CDR3 sequences detected, around a third appear once; the ten largest clones hold roughly 16%. Sequences were derived from cultured PBMCs, sampled from culture after CMV antigen stimulation. The receptors originated from a human donor in good health (CMV status not recorded). Some clones in this sample may be carry-over from other donors' samples.

This clonotype was observed a few times. The chain joins TRBV28 to TRBJ2-6; D not certain. This CDR3 contains 13 residues. Trimming shortened V by 9 bases and J by 0 bases, and 6 bases separated the two germline ends. Germline CDR1 and CDR2: MDHEN and SYDVKM. The DNA of the CDR3 is TGTGCCAGTCAAATCTCTGGGGCCAACGTCCTGACTTTC. It yields the protein CASQISGANVLTF.

This rearrangement joins TRBV6-2 or TRBV6-3 to TRBJ2-1; tentatively, D is TRBD1 or TRBD2 (5 bases each). CDR1 is MNHEY, CDR2 SVGEGT, per germline. The CDR3 loop spans 15 amino acids. V was clipped by 5 bases and J by 2 bases, with 13 bases between them. CDR3 nucleotides: TGTGCCAGCAGTCCACGAGGGGCCGCCTACAATGAGCAGTTCTTC. The encoded protein is CASSPRGAAYNEQFF.

The V call is TRBV30, the J call TRBJ1-1, with D uncertain. In germline, CDR1 is GTSNPN, CDR2 SVGIG (reference sequence). The CDR3 has 13 amino acids. V was cut by 3 bases and J by 5 bases, with 13 bases left in between. The CDR3 is CAWRRGMGTEAFF. DNA of the CDR3: TGTGCCTGGAGACGAGGGATGGGGACTGAAGCTTTCTTT.

Ten or more counts support this clonotype. The chain is built from TRBV7-6 and TRBJ2-1; 12 bases align to TRBD2. The ends lost 1 base at V and 4 bases at J; junction bases unmatched: 5. The CDR3 sequence is 17 residues long. The germline CDR1 and CDR2 sequences are SGHVS and FNYEAQ. The CDR3 loop is CASSLGTSGKLYNEQFF. In DNA form, the CDR3 reads TGTGCCAGCAGCTTAGGGACTAGCGGGAAACTTTACAATGAGCAGTTCTTC.

This chain joins TRBV7-3 and TRBJ2-7; D unresolved. This CDR3 comprises 14 residues. Trimming took off 1 base at V and 5 bases at J, with 12 bases between the two ends. CDR1 is SGHTA, CDR2 FQGTGA, per germline. CDR3 DNA sequence: TGTGCCAGCAGCTTAATTCCGGGCTCAGACGAGCAGTACTTC. Translated, it gives CASSLIPGSDEQYF.

The V call is TRBV2, the J call TRBJ1-5, with no clear D. V lost 2 bases, J lost 2 bases, and 7 bases lay in between. The length of the CDR3 is 14 residues. CDR1 and CDR2 from the germline V gene are SNHLY and FYNNEI. The CDR3 DNA sequence: TGTGCCAGCAGTGAACTGGATCGCAATCAGCCCCAGCATTTT. It encodes CASSELDRNQPQHF.

The V and J genes are TRBV7-2 and TRBJ1-2; possible D gene TRBD1, 5 bases. Germline CDR1 is SGHTA and CDR2 is FQGNSA. The ends were cut back, 3 bases at V and 3 bases at J, with 11 bases in the middle. The CDR3 sequence is 14 residues long. CDR3 in DNA: TGTGCCAGCAGCTTGGGGGGGATCGACTATGGCTACACCTTC. Translation gives CASSLGGIDYGYTF.

This clonotype was picked up a small number of times. This chain uses TRBV4-3 with TRBJ1-1; 8 nucleotides align to TRBD1. Germline V gene sequence: CDR1 LGHNA, CDR2 YSLEER. This CDR3 contains 17 residues. After removal of 1 base from V and 4 bases from J, the junction contained 11 bases not matched to a gene. The CDR3 DNA sequence: TGCGCCAGCAGCCAAGGGCGGACAGGGATTACCTTCACTGAAGCTTTCTTT. It encodes CASSQGRTGITFTEAFF.

The table lists this clonotype with many counts. The rearrangement links TRBV7-2 to TRBJ2-2; TRBD2 agrees at 8 bases. CDR3 length: 16 amino acids. Trimming cost V 5 bases and J 0 bases; bases outside gene matches: 5. Per the germline V gene, CDR1 is SGHTA and CDR2 is FQGNSA. The DNA for the CDR3 is TGTGCCAGCAGCCCCGCGACTAGCGCGAACACCGGGGAGCTGTTTTTT. Translating it yields CASSPATSANTGELFF.

This chain links TRBV30 with TRBJ1-5; D uncertain. The CDR3 is made up of 14 amino acids. The V and J ends lost 4 bases and 4 bases respectively, with 14 bases between them. Germline V gene sequence: CDR1 GTSNPN, CDR2 SVGIG (reference sequence). The CDR3 region has the DNA TGTGCCTGGAAAGGCGGTAATACAAATCAGCCCCAGCATTTT. Protein product: CAWKGGNTNQPQHF.

The V call is TRBV2, the J call TRBJ2-1; 11 nucleotides line up with TRBD2. The length of the CDR3 is 14 residues. Germline lookup yields CDR1 SNHLY and CDR2 FYNNEI. The V segment lost 5 bases and the J segment 5 bases; nucleotides outside the gene matches: 2. CDR3 residues: CASSRTSGHNEQFF. The DNA for the CDR3 is TGTGCCAGCAGTCGGACTAGCGGGCACAATGAGCAGTTCTTC.

This clonotype was seen just once. The rearrangement links TRBV5-1 to TRBJ2-3, with a possible D match to TRBD2 (6 bases). CDR1 and CDR2 (germline): SGHRS, YFSETQ. With 0 bases removed from V and 0 bases from J, the gap between germline ends came to 11 bases. The CDR3 has 16 residues. CDR3 amino acids: CASSLGDLTSTDTQYF. CDR3 in DNA: TGCGCCAGCAGCTTGGGGGACTTGACTAGCACAGATACGCAGTATTTT.

This clonotype appeared many times. The chain has TRBV7-2 and TRBJ1-5; 7 nucleotides line up with TRBD1. The V gene end was trimmed by 2 bases and the J gene end by 3 bases; junction bases not matched to a gene: 4. The CDR3 runs 15 residues. Per germline, CDR1 SGHTA and CDR2 FQGNSA. CDR3 protein: CASSLQTGTNQPQHF. The DNA of the CDR3 is TGTGCCAGCAGCTTACAGACAGGGACCAATCAGCCCCAGCATTTT. The full variable domain, rest sourced from reference TRBV7-2 and TRBJ1-5, is GAGVSQSPSNKVTEKGKDVELRCDPISGHTALYWYRQSLGQGLEFLIYFQGNSAPDKSGLPSDRFSAERTGGSVSTLTIQRTQQEDSAVYLCASSLQTGTNQPQHFGDGTRLSIL.

The rearrangement links TRBV20-1 to TRBJ2-3; 9 nucleotides line up with TRBD2. This CDR3 has 15 amino acids. The V segment lost 1 base and the J segment 1 base; nucleotides outside the gene matches: 3. Germline V gene sequence: CDR1 DFQATT, CDR2 SNEGSKA (reference sequence). CDR3 loop: CSARGLAGRTDTQYF. DNA for the CDR3: TGCAGTGCTAGAGGTCTAGCGGGACGCACAGATACGCAGTATTTT.

This clonotype was found a few times. The gene calls are TRBV6-2 or TRBV6-3 and TRBJ2-1; D gene ambiguous. Trimming left V 6 bases short and J 2 bases short, with 2 bases between. The CDR3 sequence is 11 residues long. Per germline, CDR1 MNHEY and CDR2 SVGEGT. DNA for the CDR3: TGTGCCAGCAGAGCCTACAATGAGCAGTTCTTC. This sequence encodes CASRAYNEQFF.

The CDR3 sequence is CASSFNADYEQYF. In DNA, the CDR3 is TGTGCCAGCAGCTTCAACGCCGACTACGAGCAGTACTTC. This chain uses TRBV7-8 with TRBJ2-7, with no clear D. This CDR3 has 13 residues. CDR1 and CDR2 from the germline V gene are SGHVS and FQNEAQ. V was trimmed by 3 bases and J by 3 bases, leaving 9 bases between them.

This rearrangement joins TRBV27 to TRBJ2-3, with D possibly TRBD2 on 6 matching bases. Trimming took 6 bases from V and 5 from J, leaving 18 bases between them. CDR1 MNHEY and CDR2 SMNVEV come from the germline V gene (reference sequence). The CDR3 loop spans 15 amino acids. The CDR3 reads CASRGSGAAEDTQYF. The CDR3, as DNA: TGTGCCAGCAGGGGTAGCGGAGCCGCTGAAGATACGCAGTATTTT.

V and J are TRBV6-1 and TRBJ2-1; TRBD2 matches at 12 bases. CDR1 is MNHNS, CDR2 SASEGT, per germline. The CDR3 loop spans 15 amino acids. The V gene end was trimmed by 6 bases and the J gene end by 6 bases; junction bases not matched to a gene: 6. CDR3 amino acids: CASSALTSGSNEQFF. The CDR3 DNA is TGTGCCAGCAGCGCTCTGACTAGCGGGAGCAATGAGCAGTTCTTC.